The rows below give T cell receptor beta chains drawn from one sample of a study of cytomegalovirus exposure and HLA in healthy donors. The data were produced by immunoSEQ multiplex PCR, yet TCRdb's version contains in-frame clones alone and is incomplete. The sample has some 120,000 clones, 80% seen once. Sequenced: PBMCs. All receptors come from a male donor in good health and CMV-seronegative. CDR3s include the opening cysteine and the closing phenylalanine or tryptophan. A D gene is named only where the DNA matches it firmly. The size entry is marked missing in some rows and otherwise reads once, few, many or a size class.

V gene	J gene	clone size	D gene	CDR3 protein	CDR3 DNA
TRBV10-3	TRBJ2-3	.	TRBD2	CAISHPGGDSTDTQYF	TGTGCCATCAGCCACCCCGGGGGGGATAGCACAGATACGCAGTATTTT
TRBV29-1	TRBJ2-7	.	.	CSVGKPSSYEQYF	TGCAGCGTTGGCAAGCCTAGCTCCTACGAGCAGTACTTC
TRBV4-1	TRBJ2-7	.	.	CASSQVGTGEKGQYF	TGCGCCAGCAGCCAAGTCGGAACAGGCGAAAAGGGGCAGTACTTC
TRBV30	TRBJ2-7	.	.	CAWSPLGAEQYF	TGTGCCTGGAGTCCTTTGGGGGCCGAGCAGTACTTC
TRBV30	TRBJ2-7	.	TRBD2	CAWSPRAGPLYEQYF	TGTGCCTGGAGTCCCAGAGCGGGGCCCCTCTACGAGCAGTACTTC
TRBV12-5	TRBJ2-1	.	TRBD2	CASGLVGGWIQGVSRAHEQFF	TGTGCTAGTGGTTTGGTGGGAGGGTGGATTCAAGGCGTGAGCAGGGCCCATGAGCAGTTCTTC
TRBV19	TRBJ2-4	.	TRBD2	CGSGAGAKNIQYF	TGTGGAAGCGGGGCGGGGGCCAAAAACATTCAGTACTTC
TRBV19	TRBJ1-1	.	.	CASSARQGEAFF	TGTGCCAGTAGTGCACGACAAGGAGAAGCTTTCTTT
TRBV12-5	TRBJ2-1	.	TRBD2	CASAQGGSDQFF	TGTGCTAGTGCCCAGGGAGGGAGCGACCAGTTCTTC
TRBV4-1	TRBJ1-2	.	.	CASSQFLREGYTF	TGCGCCAGCAGTCAATTTCTCAGGGAAGGCTACACCTTC
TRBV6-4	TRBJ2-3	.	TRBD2	CASSGAGGGDTQYF	TGTGCCAGCAGTGGAGCGGGAGGGGGAGATACGCAGTATTTT
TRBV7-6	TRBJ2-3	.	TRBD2	CASSQTSGRAGSTDTQYF	TGTGCCAGCAGCCAAACTAGCGGGAGGGCCGGGAGCACAGATACGCAGTATTTT
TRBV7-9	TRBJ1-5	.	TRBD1	CSSSWGQDQPQHF	TGTTCCAGCAGCTGGGGACAGGATCAGCCCCAGCATTTT
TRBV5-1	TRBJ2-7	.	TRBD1	CASSSTGGAVHEQYF	TGCGCCAGCAGCTCGACAGGGGGCGCCGTGCACGAGCAGTACTTC
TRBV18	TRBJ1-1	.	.	CASSPGLQPQAFF	TGTGCCAGCTCCCCGGGTCTCCAACCCCAAGCTTTCTTT
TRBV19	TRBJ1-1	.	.	CASSIIQGTEAFF	TGTGCCAGTAGTATTATACAGGGCACTGAAGCTTTCTTT
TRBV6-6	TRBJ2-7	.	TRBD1	CASSYLQGIYEQYF	TGTGCCAGCAGTTACCTACAGGGGATCTACGAGCAGTACTTC
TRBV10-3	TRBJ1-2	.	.	CAISEPDYGYTF	TGTGCCATCAGTGAGCCGGACTATGGCTACACCTTC
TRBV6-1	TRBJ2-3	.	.	CASLGSDTDTQYF	TGTGCCAGCCTCGGGTCCGACACAGATACGCAGTATTTT
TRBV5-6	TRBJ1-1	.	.	CASSLDKGLMNTEAFF	TGTGCCAGCAGCTTGGACAAGGGGCTCATGAACACTGAAGCTTTCTTT
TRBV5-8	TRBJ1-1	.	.	CASSPGGGRRSEAFF	TGTGCCAGCAGCCCCGGCGGGGGGCGCCGATCTGAAGCTTTCTTT
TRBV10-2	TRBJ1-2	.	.	CASSQDSGYTF	TGCGCCAGCAGCCAGGACAGCGGCTACACCTTC
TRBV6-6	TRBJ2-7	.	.	CASSLKGYEQYF	TGTGCCAGCAGTTTGAAGGGGTACGAGCAGTACTTC
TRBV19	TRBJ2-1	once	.	CASTGGSVDNEQFF	TGTGCCAGTACTGGAGGCTCGGTTGACAATGAGCAGTTCTTC
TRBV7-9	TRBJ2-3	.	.	CASSISRGILSTDTQYF	TGTGCCAGCAGCATTTCCCGGGGGATACTTAGCACAGATACGCAGTATTTT
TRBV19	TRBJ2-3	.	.	CASSRAAGSSTDTQYF	TGTGCCAGTAGCCGTGCCGCGGGGAGTAGCACAGATACGCAGTATTTT
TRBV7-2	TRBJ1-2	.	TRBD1	CASSRGIPGQGAGGYTF	TGTGCCAGCAGCAGAGGAATTCCGGGACAGGGGGCAGGGGGCTACACCTTC
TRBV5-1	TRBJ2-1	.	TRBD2	CASSLEVGLAGNEQFF	TGCGCCAGCAGCTTAGAGGTCGGGCTAGCGGGCAATGAGCAGTTCTTC
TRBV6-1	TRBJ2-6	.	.	CASSSDHSGANGLTF	TGTGCCAGCAGTTCGGACCACTCTGGGGCCAACGGCCTGACTTTC
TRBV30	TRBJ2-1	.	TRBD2	CAWTGTSGSSYNEQFF	TGTGCCTGGACCGGGACTAGCGGGAGCTCCTACAATGAGCAGTTCTTC
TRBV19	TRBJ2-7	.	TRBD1	CATLEPGQGKSEQYF	TGTGCCACCCTAGAACCGGGACAGGGGAAGAGCGAGCAGTACTTC
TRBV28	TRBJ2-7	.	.	CASSFVTRPNEQYF	TGTGCCAGCAGTTTTGTAACTAGACCGAACGAGCAGTACTTC
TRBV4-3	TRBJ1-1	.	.	CASSQDLWGRGTEAFF	TGCGCCAGCAGCCAAGATCTCTGGGGGAGGGGCACTGAAGCTTTCTTT
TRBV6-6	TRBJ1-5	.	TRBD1	CASSYLGQGSNQPQHF	TGTGCCAGCAGTTATCTGGGACAGGGAAGCAATCAGCCCCAGCATTTT
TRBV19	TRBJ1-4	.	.	CASGQGPGTNEKLFF	TGTGCCAGTGGCCAGGGGCCTGGGACTAATGAAAAACTGTTTTTT
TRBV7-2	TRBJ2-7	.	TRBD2	CASSLPLAGAISYEQYF	TGTGCCAGCAGCTTACCGCTAGCGGGGGCCATATCCTACGAGCAGTACTTC